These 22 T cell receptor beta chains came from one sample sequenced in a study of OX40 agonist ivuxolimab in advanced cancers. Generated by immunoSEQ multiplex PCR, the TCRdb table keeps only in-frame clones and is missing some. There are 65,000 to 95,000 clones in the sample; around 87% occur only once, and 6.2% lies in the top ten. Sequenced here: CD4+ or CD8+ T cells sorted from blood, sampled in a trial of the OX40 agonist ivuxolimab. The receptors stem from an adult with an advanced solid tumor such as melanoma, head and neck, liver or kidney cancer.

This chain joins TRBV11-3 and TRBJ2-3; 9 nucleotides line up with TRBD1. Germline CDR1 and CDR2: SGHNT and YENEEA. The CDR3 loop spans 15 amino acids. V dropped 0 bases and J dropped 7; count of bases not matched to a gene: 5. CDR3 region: CASSLETGGEYTQYF. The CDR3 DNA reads TGTGCCAGCAGCTTAGAAACAGGGGGCGAGTATACGCAGTATTTT.

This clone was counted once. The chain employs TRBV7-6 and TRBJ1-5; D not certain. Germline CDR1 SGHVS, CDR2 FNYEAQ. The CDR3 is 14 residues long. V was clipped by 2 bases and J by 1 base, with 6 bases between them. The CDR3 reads CASSLRQSNQPQHF. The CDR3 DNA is TGTGCCAGCAGCTTAAGGCAGAGCAATCAGCCCCAGCATTTT.

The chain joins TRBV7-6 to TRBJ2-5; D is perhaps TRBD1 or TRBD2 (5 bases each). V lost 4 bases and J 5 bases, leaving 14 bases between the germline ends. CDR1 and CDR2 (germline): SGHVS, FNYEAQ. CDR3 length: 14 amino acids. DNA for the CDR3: TGTGCCAGCAGCTCGTCGGGGACGTGGGAGACCCAGTACTTC. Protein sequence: CASSSSGTWETQYF.

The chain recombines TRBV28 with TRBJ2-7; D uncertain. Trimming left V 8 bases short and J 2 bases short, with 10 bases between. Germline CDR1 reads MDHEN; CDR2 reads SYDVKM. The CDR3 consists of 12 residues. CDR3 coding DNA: TGTGCCAGCGGCTATAATCCCTACGAGCAGTACTTC. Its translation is CASGYNPYEQYF.

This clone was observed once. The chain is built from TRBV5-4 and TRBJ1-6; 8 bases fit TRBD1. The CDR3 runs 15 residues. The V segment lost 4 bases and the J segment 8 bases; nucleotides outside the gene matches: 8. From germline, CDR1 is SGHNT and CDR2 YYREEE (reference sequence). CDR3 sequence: CASSGAGGADSPLHF. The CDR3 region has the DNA TGTGCCAGCAGCGGGGCAGGGGGCGCAGATTCACCCCTCCACTTT.

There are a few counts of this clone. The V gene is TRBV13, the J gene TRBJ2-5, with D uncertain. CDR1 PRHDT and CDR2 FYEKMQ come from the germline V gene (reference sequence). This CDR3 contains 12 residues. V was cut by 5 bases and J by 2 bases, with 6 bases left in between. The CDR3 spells CASSVAQETQYF. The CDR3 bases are TGTGCCAGCAGCGTCGCTCAAGAGACCCAGTACTTC.

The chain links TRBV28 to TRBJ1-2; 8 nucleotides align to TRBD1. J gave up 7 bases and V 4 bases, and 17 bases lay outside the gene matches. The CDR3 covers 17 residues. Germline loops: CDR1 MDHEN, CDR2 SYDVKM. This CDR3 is CASSSTDRVITSGGYTF. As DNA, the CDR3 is TGTGCCAGCAGTTCGACGGACAGGGTAATCACATCCGGTGGCTACACCTTC.

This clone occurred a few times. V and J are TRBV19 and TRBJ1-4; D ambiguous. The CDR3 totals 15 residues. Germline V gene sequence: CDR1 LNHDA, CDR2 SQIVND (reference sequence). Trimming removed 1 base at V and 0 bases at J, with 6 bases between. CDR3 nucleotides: TGTGCCAGTAGTATAGGAGGAGCAACTAATGAAAAACTGTTTTTT. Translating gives CASSIGGATNEKLFF.

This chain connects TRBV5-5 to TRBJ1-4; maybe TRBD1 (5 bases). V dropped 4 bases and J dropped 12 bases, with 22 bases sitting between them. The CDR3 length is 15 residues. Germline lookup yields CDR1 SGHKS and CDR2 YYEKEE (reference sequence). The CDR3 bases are TGTGCCAGCAGCCAGGGAGCTCCAATTTCGAAGGAACTGTTTTTT. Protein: CASSQGAPISKELFF.

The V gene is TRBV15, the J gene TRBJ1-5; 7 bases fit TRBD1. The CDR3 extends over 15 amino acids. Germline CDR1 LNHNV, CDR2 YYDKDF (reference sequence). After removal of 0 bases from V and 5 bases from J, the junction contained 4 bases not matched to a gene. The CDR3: CATSRDQGVDQPQHF. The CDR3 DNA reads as TGTGCCACCAGCAGAGATCAGGGGGTAGATCAGCCCCAGCATTTT.

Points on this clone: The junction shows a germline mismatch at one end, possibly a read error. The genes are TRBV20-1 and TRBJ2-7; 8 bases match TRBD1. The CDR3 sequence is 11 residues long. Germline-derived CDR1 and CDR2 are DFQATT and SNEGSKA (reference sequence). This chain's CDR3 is CAGQGESEQYF. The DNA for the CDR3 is TGTGCCGGACAGGGAGAGTCCGAGCAGTACTTC.

The CDR3 DNA sequence: TGTGCCAGCACGGAGACCTATAATTCACCCCTCCACTTT. Translation: CASTETYNSPLHF. The genes are TRBV6-5 and TRBJ1-6; D uncertain. The germline V and J ends were trimmed by 7 bases and 2 bases, with 6 bases remaining between them. The CDR3 sequence is 13 residues long. CDR1 and CDR2 from the germline V gene are MNHEY and SVGAGI.

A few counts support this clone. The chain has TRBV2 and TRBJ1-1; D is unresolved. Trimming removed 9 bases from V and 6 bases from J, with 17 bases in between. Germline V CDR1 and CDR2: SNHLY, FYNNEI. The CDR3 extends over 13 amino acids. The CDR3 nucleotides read TGTGCCAGTTCGTTGGCCCAGAGGTCTGAAGCTTTCTTT. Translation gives CASSLAQRSEAFF.

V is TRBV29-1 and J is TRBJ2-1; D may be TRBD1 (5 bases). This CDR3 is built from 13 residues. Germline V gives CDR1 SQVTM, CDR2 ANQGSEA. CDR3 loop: CADRLSSYNEQFF. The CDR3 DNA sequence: TGCGCCGACAGACTCAGCTCCTACAATGAGCAGTTCTTC.

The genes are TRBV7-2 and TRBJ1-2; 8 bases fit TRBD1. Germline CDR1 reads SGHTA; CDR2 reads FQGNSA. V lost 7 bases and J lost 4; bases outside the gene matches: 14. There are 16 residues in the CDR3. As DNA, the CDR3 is TGTGCCAGCAACCCTCTACTGCCAGGGGGCGGCTATGGCTACACCTTC. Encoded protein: CASNPLLPGGGYGYTF. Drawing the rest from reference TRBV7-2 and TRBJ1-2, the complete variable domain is GAGVSQSPSNKVTEKGKDVELRCDPISGHTALYWYRQSLGQGLEFLIYFQGNSAPDKSGLPSDRFSAERTGGSVSTLTIQRTQQEDSAVYLCASNPLLPGGGYGYTFGSGTRLTVV.

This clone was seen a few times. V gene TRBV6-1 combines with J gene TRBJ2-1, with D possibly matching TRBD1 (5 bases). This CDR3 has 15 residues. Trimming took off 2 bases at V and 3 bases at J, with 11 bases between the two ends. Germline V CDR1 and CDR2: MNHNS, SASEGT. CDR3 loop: CASSELGELYNEQFF. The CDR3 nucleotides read TGTGCCAGCAGTGAATTAGGGGAACTCTACAATGAGCAGTTCTTC.

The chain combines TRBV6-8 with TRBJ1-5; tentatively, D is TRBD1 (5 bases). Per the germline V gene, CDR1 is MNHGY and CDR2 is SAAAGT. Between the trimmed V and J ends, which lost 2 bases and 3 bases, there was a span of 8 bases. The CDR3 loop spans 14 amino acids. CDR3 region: CASSYTGPNQPQHF. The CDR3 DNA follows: TGTGCCAGCAGTTACACGGGGCCCAATCAGCCCCAGCATTTT.

The CDR3 loop is CASSISGLGLSSSSYEQYF. The DNA for the CDR3 is TGTGCCAGTAGTATCAGCGGCCTCGGCTTGTCTTCAAGCTCCTACGAGCAGTACTTC. The chain is built from TRBV19 and TRBJ2-7; possibly TRBD2 for D (5 bases). The germline gives CDR1 LNHDA, CDR2 SQIVND (reference sequence). The CDR3 totals 19 residues. Trimming removed 3 bases at V and 0 bases at J, with 24 bases between.

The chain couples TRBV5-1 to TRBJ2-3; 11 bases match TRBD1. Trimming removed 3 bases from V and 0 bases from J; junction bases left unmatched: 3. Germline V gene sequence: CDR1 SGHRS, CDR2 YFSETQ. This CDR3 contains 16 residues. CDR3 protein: CASSSGTGGSTDTQYF. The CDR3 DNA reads TGCGCCAGCAGCTCCGGGACAGGGGGTAGCACAGATACGCAGTATTTT.

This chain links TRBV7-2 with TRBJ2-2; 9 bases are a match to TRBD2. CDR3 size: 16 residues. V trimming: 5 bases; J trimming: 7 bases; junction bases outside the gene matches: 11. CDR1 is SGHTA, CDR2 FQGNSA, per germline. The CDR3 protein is CASSHSGSGRSGELFF. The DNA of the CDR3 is TGTGCCAGCAGCCATAGCGGGAGCGGGCGGAGCGGGGAGCTGTTTTTT.

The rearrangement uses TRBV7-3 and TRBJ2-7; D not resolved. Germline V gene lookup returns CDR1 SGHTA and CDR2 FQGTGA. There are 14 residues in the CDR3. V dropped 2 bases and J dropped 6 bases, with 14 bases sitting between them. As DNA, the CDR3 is TGTGCCAGCAGCTTAGAGGTCGTACCGGGCGAGCAGTACTTC. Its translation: CASSLEVVPGEQYF. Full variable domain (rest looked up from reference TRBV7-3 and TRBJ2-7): GAGVSQTPSNKVTEKGKYVELRCDPISGHTALYWYRQSLGQGPEFLIYFQGTGAADDSGLPNDRFFAVRPEGSVSTLKIQRTERGDSAVYLCASSLEVVPGEQYFGPGTRLTVT.

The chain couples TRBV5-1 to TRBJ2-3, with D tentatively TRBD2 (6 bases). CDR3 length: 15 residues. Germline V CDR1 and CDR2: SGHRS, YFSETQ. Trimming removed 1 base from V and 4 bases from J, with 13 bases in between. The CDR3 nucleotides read TGCGCCAGCAGCTTGTATCGGGGGAGGTCAGATACGCAGTATTTT. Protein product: CASSLYRGRSDTQYF. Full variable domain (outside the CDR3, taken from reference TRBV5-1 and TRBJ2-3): KAGVTQTPRYLIKTRGQQVTLSCSPISGHRSVSWYQQTPGQGLQFLFEYFSETQRNKGNFPGRFSGRQFSNSRSEMNVSTLELGDSALYLCASSLYRGRSDTQYFGPGTRLTVL.